This is a list of T cell receptor beta chains from one sample in a study of blood T cell repertoires in COVID-19. Only in-frame clones appear in the TCRdb table, and some are missing; sequencing was by immunoSEQ multiplex PCR. The sample consists of about 110,000 clones, more than 65% of them appearing once. Sequencing was done on a sample of peripheral blood. All receptors come from a woman at least 80 years old with acute or convalescent COVID-19. Both conserved end residues are part of each CDR3. Each record gives: clone size, J gene, V gene, CDR3 length, D gene, CDR3 DNA, CDR3 protein. The D gene is left open where the match is weak. Rows give clone size only sometimes, using once, few, many, or a class for an expanded clone.

clone_size: -; j_call: TRBJ2-3; v_call: TRBV5-4; cdr3_length: 16; d_call: TRBD1; cdr3_nt: TGTGCCAGCAGCTTGGCCCCACAGGGGGCGGGGAATACGCAGTATTTT; cdr3_aa: CASSLAPQGAGNTQYF
clone_size: -; j_call: TRBJ1-1; v_call: TRBV18; cdr3_length: 14; d_call: TRBD1; cdr3_nt: TGTGCCAGCTCACCCTGGGACAGGGGTACTGAAGCTTTCTTT; cdr3_aa: CASSPWDRGTEAFF
clone_size: -; j_call: TRBJ2-2; v_call: TRBV5-1; cdr3_length: 17; d_call: TRBD1; cdr3_nt: TGCGCCAGCAGCTTCATTGGGGACAGCGCGAACACCGGGGAGCTGTTTTTT; cdr3_aa: CASSFIGDSANTGELFF
clone_size: -; j_call: TRBJ2-7; v_call: TRBV4-1; cdr3_length: 11; d_call: -; cdr3_nt: TGCGCCAGCAGCCAACAGTACGAGCAGTACTTC; cdr3_aa: CASSQQYEQYF
clone_size: -; j_call: TRBJ2-5; v_call: TRBV30; cdr3_length: 12; d_call: -; cdr3_nt: TGTGCCTGGAGTCCTAGGGGTGAGACCCAGTACTTC; cdr3_aa: CAWSPRGETQYF
clone_size: few; j_call: TRBJ1-1; v_call: TRBV7-2; cdr3_length: 13; d_call: -; cdr3_nt: TGTGCCAGCAGCTTAGTAGAGAACACTGAAGCTTTCTTT; cdr3_aa: CASSLVENTEAFF
clone_size: -; j_call: TRBJ1-5; v_call: TRBV30; cdr3_length: 13; d_call: -; cdr3_nt: TGTGCCTGGAGTGTACAAACGGGGCAGCCCCAGCATTTT; cdr3_aa: CAWSVQTGQPQHF
clone_size: -; j_call: TRBJ1-4; v_call: TRBV6-5; cdr3_length: 14; d_call: TRBD1; cdr3_nt: TGTGCCAGCATTCACCGACAGGGCCCAGGGAAACTGTTTTTT; cdr3_aa: CASIHRQGPGKLFF
clone_size: -; j_call: TRBJ2-7; v_call: TRBV1; cdr3_length: 17; d_call: -; cdr3_nt: TGCACCAGCAGCCAAGATTCTGGCGGGGTAAGCTCCTACGAGCAGTACTTC; cdr3_aa: CTSSQDSGGVSSYEQYF
clone_size: -; j_call: TRBJ2-1; v_call: TRBV7-9; cdr3_length: 17; d_call: TRBD2; cdr3_nt: TGTGCCAGCAGCTTAGAATATACTAGCGGGAGACCCAGGGAGCAGTTCTTC; cdr3_aa: CASSLEYTSGRPREQFF
clone_size: once; j_call: TRBJ1-2; v_call: TRBV18; cdr3_length: 14; d_call: -; cdr3_nt: TGTGCCAGCTCACCAGGGGGCAGGGGCTATGGCTACACCTTC; cdr3_aa: CASSPGGRGYGYTF
clone_size: -; j_call: TRBJ1-1; v_call: TRBV6-6; cdr3_length: 16; d_call: -; cdr3_nt: TGTGCCAGCAGTTACCCCGGCGGGCAAGTGAACACTGAAGCTTTCTTT; cdr3_aa: CASSYPGGQVNTEAFF
clone_size: -; j_call: TRBJ1-3; v_call: TRBV30; cdr3_length: 16; d_call: -; cdr3_nt: TGTGCCTGGAGTGTACCCACCAGGGCGTCTGGAAACACCATATATTTT; cdr3_aa: CAWSVPTRASGNTIYF
clone_size: -; j_call: TRBJ2-1; v_call: TRBV19; cdr3_length: 17; d_call: TRBD1; cdr3_nt: TGTGCCAGTAGGAGAAGAACCGGGACAGGGCGGGTCAATGAGCAGTTCTTC; cdr3_aa: CASRRRTGTGRVNEQFF
clone_size: -; j_call: TRBJ1-1; v_call: TRBV6-5; cdr3_length: 13; d_call: -; cdr3_nt: TGTGCCAGCAGGAGGTTCATGAACACTGAAGCTTTCTTT; cdr3_aa: CASRRFMNTEAFF
clone_size: -; j_call: TRBJ2-7; v_call: TRBV10-2; cdr3_length: 14; d_call: TRBD1; cdr3_nt: TGCGCCAGCAGTGAGCCTGGGACAGACTACGAGCAGTACTTC; cdr3_aa: CASSEPGTDYEQYF
clone_size: -; j_call: TRBJ2-1; v_call: TRBV5-1; cdr3_length: 14; d_call: -; cdr3_nt: TGCGCCAGCAGCTTGGGGGCGGGGAACAATGAGCAGTTCTTC; cdr3_aa: CASSLGAGNNEQFF
clone_size: -; j_call: TRBJ2-5; v_call: TRBV2; cdr3_length: 14; d_call: TRBD1; cdr3_nt: TGTGCCAGCAGCGAACAGGGGATTTTAGAGACCCAGTACTTC; cdr3_aa: CASSEQGILETQYF
clone_size: few; j_call: TRBJ1-3; v_call: TRBV28; cdr3_length: 15; d_call: TRBD1; cdr3_nt: TGTGCCAGCAGTTCCGGACAGGGGGTTGGAAACACCATATATTTT; cdr3_aa: CASSSGQGVGNTIYF
clone_size: -; j_call: TRBJ2-3; v_call: TRBV24-1; cdr3_length: 16; d_call: TRBD2; cdr3_nt: TGTGCCACCAGTGACCCCCTCGGCGGGGGGGAGGATACGCAGTATTTT; cdr3_aa: CATSDPLGGGEDTQYF
clone_size: few; j_call: TRBJ1-2; v_call: TRBV2; cdr3_length: 13; d_call: -; cdr3_nt: TGTGCCAGCAGTGAACGGCAGTCGCGGGGCTACACCTTC; cdr3_aa: CASSERQSRGYTF
clone_size: many; j_call: TRBJ2-2; v_call: TRBV5-1; cdr3_length: 12; d_call: -; cdr3_nt: TGCGCCAGCAGCCACCCAGGCGGGGAGCTGTTTTTT; cdr3_aa: CASSHPGGELFF
clone_size: -; j_call: TRBJ2-3; v_call: TRBV7-2; cdr3_length: 13; d_call: -; cdr3_nt: TGTGCCAGCAGCTTAACGAGGGGGGATACGCAGTATTTT; cdr3_aa: CASSLTRGDTQYF